Each of the 3 T cell receptor beta chains below was sequenced from the same sample in a study of blood T cell repertoires in COVID-19. Repertoires were generated with immunoSEQ multiplex PCR, while TCRdb's copy carries only in-frame clones and drops some. The data show 150,000 or so clones, around 80% seen once. Sequencing was done on a sample of peripheral blood. Receptor source: a woman older than 75 with acute or convalescent COVID-19.

In its sample, this clone was seen a few times. The V gene is TRBV28, the J gene TRBJ1-1, with TRBD1 matching over 8 bases. CDR1 and CDR2 (germline): MDHEN, SYDVKM. V lost 6 bases to trimming and J lost 1 base; unmatched junction nucleotides: 10. This CDR3 contains 16 residues. CDR3 nucleotides: TGTGCCAGCAGCTCAGGGGGCGCGATTGGGAACACTGAAGCTTTCTTT. Its translation: CASSSGGAIGNTEAFF.

V is TRBV19 and J is TRBJ1-2, with D maybe TRBD1 (6 bases). Trimming took off 6 bases at V and 4 bases at J, with 12 bases between the two ends. Per the germline V gene, CDR1 is LNHDA and CDR2 is SQIVND (reference sequence). The length of the CDR3 is 13 residues. For the CDR3, the DNA is TGTGCCAGTAGCGGACAGATCCCCTATGGCTACACCTTC. This translates into CASSGQIPYGYTF.

The genes are TRBV29-1 and TRBJ2-1, with 10 bases identical to TRBD1. The CDR3 totals 13 residues. Germline CDR1 reads SQVTM; CDR2 reads ANQGSEA. With V trimmed by 1 base and J by 8 bases, 2 bases remained unmatched. CDR3 sequence (DNA): TGCAGCGTTGAAGGGGGACAGGGGTATGAGCAGTTCTTC. This codes for CSVEGGQGYEQFF.